The subject of this entry is one TCR beta chain. Trimming cost V 3 bases and J 7 bases; bases outside gene matches: 5. Germline CDR1 SGHDN, CDR2 FVKESK. The length of the CDR3 is 15 residues. Profiled with immunoSEQ multiplex PCR; TCRdb holds only in-frame clones, not every one. The sample holds just over 45,000 clones, 60% to 80% seen once. The record originates from a study of memory CD4+ T cells and cytomegalovirus serostatus. Single viable CD3+CD4+CD8-CD45RO+ cells were sorted as the memory CD4+ T cells. The rearrangement links TRBV14 to TRBJ1-6; 8 bases match TRBD1. The material sequenced was memory CD4+ T cells from blood. The receptor was derived from an adult in good health and CMV-seronegative. The CDR3 spells CASSQDRVGNSPLHF. CDR3 in DNA: TGTGCCAGCAGCCAGGACAGGGTTGGCAATTCACCCCTCCACTTT.